This T cell receptor beta chain was captured in a study of fetal regulatory T cell absence and autoimmunity. Study background: IPEX patients had exocrine pancreas autoimmunity without clinical diabetes.

Study-level points and caveats: Cord blood and pancreas showed broadly similar TRB gene family usage.

Germline lookup yields CDR1 SGDLS and CDR2 YYNGEE. The CDR3 contains 17 residues. J lost 2 bases, V lost 1 base, and 8 bases had no gene match. With respect to this clone: The target antigen is unknown.

The survey-level immunoSEQ assay was used. Profiled with immunoSEQ multiplex PCR; TCRdb holds only in-frame clones, not every one. The profile covers about 95,000 clones, with more than 70% appearing a single time and 2% taken by the ten largest. The chain joins TRBV9 to TRBJ1-2, with 10 bases fitting TRBD1. The specimen sequenced was pancreas tissue. The receptor's source is a male donor with IPEX syndrome. The CDR3 is CASSVLRTGGGNYGYTF. CDR3 in DNA: TGTGCCAGCAGCGTACTTAGGACAGGGGGTGGCAACTATGGCTACACCTTC.